This T cell receptor (beta chain) was documented in a study of blood T cells in healthy people across ages. This CDR3 contains 15 residues. CDR1 is MNHEY and CDR2 is SVGEGT in the germline V gene. Trimming stripped 0 bases from V and 13 bases from J, with 21 bases between. A second 7 to 11 cycle PCR used barcoded and J-beta primers. TCRdb ran MiXCR on the 5' RACE reads and lists one entry per CDR3 protein. The sample contains 750,000 to 1,000,000 distinct CDR3 sequences, 29% of which appear only once. This clonotype was counted a single time. These data are also associated with another study on T cells of mothers and their children. That work contributes: The sample comes from some ten healthy Caucasian donors: mothers and children. Each mother gave over 9 million TCR beta CDR3 reads; each child, about 3 million. There was no detection of any persistent microchimeric T cell clones.

The chain uses TRBV6-2 or TRBV6-3 and TRBJ1-2; D perhaps matches TRBD1 (5 bases). The receptor comes from a woman between 40 and 55 years old in good health. The sample comprised blood. CDR3 region: CASSYSGPANYGRTF. The CDR3 nucleotides are TGTGCCAGCAGTTACTCGGGGCCGGCTAACTATGGCCGCACCTTC.